The present T cell receptor (beta chain) was sequenced within a study of cytomegalovirus exposure and HLA in healthy donors. The trim removed 3 bases at V and 1 base at J, leaving 9 bases unmatched. The CDR3 has 17 residues. Germline V gives CDR1 SGDLS, CDR2 YYNGEE. The PCR made use of 60 Vbeta and 13 Jbeta primers. The data were produced by immunoSEQ multiplex PCR, yet TCRdb's version contains in-frame clones alone and is incomplete. The data show more than 60,000 clones, under 85% seen once. Comments on this clone: Its antigen remains unidentified.

Study-wide points: Further analysis was carried out later, and it showed several of the most significant clusters appearing linked to common viral pathogens. Roughly uniform depth of sequencing across donors was assumed in presence/absence analyses.

The genes are TRBV9 and TRBJ1-1, with 10 bases fitting TRBD1. Sequencing was performed on PBMCs. The TCR was taken from a male donor in good health and CMV-seropositive. The CDR3 protein is CASSDPRTGGKNTEAFF. The CDR3 DNA sequence: TGTGCCAGCAGCGACCCTAGGACAGGGGGAAAGAACACTGAAGCTTTCTTT.